This T cell receptor (beta chain) was captured by sequencing in a study of T-cell reconstitution after alpha-beta-depleted transplantation in children. This sample's TCRbeta library carried unique molecular identifier barcodes. MiXCR, applied by TCRdb to the PCR reads, yields one record per CDR3 protein. The sample consists of about 440,000 distinct CDR3 sequences, around two fifths of them appearing once. This CDR3 is 16 amino acids long. Germline lookup yields CDR1 DFQATT and CDR2 SNEGSKA (reference sequence). The trim removed 0 bases at V and 5 bases at J, leaving 12 bases unmatched. The specimen comprised PBMCs, sampled before TCRalphabeta/CD19-depleted stem cell transplant. The origin of this receptor is a girl aged 2-9 years with aplastic anemia, due to receive a stem cell transplant. The chain recombines TRBV20-1 with TRBJ1-2; TRBD1 matches at 7 bases. CDR3 in amino acids: CSARDRGQSAGYGYTF. The CDR3 DNA reads as TGCAGTGCTAGAGATCGGGGACAGTCCGCCGGGTATGGCTACACCTTC.